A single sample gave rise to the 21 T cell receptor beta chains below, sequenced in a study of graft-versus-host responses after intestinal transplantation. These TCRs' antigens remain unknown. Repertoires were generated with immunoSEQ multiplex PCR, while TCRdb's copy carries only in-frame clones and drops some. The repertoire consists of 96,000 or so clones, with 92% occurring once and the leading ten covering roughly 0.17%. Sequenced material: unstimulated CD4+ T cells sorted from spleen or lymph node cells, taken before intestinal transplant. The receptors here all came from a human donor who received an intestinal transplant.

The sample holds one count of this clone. This CDR3 is CASSLAGQGETQYF. The CDR3 bases are TGCGCCAGCAGCTTGGCGGGACAGGGTGAGACCCAGTACTTC. This chain uses TRBV5-1 with TRBJ2-5; 9 bases are shared with TRBD1. CDR1 and CDR2 (germline): SGHRS, YFSETQ. After removal of 0 bases from V and 5 bases from J, the junction contained 2 bases not matched to a gene. This CDR3 spans 14 amino acids.

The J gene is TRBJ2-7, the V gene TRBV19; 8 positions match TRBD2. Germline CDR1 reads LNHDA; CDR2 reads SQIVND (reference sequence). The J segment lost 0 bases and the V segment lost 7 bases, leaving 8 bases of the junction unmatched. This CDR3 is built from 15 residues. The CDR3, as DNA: TGTGCCAGTACCCCGTCGGGGGGGCACTCCTACGAGCAGTACTTC. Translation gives CASTPSGGHSYEQYF.

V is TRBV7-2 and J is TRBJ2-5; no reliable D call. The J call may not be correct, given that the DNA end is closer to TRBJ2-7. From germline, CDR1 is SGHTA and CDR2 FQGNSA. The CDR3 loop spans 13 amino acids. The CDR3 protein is CASSLSSSYEQYF. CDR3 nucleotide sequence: TGTGCCAGCAGCTTATCTAGCTCCTACGAGCAGTACTTC.

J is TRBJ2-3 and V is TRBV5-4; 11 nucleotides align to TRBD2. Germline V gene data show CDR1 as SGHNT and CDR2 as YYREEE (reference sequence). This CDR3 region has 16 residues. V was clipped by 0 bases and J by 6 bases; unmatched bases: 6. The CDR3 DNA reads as TGTGCCAGCAGCTTGGTACCTAGCGGGAGGAGGGATACGCAGTATTTT. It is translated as CASSLVPSGRRDTQYF. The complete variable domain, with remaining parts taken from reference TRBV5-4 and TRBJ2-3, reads ETGVTQSPTHLIKTRGQQVTLRCSSQSGHNTVSWYQQALGQGPQFIFQYYREEENGRGNFPPRFSGLQFPNYSSELNVNALELDDSALYLCASSLVPSGRRDTQYFGPGTRLTVL.

CDR3 amino acids: CASSLGLATPTYEQYF. The CDR3 DNA follows: TGTGCCAGCAGCCTAGGACTAGCGACCCCGACCTACGAGCAGTACTTC. The chain joins TRBV27 to TRBJ2-7, with 9 bases fitting TRBD2. Trimming removed 6 bases from V and 2 bases from J; junction bases left unmatched: 11. The germline V gene has CDR1 MNHEY and CDR2 SMNVEV (reference sequence). The CDR3 totals 16 residues.

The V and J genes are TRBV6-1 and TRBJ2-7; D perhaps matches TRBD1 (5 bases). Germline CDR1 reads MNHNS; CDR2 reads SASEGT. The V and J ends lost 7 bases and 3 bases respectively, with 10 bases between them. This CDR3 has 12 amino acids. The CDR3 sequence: CASKRGSYEQYF. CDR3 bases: TGTGCCAGCAAAAGGGGTAGCTACGAGCAGTACTTC.

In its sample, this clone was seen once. The CDR3 DNA sequence: TGTGCCAGCAGTTTATTGGCGGGAGGAGTAAGCACCGGGGAGCTGTTTTTT. Protein: CASSLLAGGVSTGELFF. V gene TRBV27 combines with J gene TRBJ2-2; 8 nucleotides line up with TRBD2. This CDR3 is built from 17 residues. From germline, CDR1 is MNHEY and CDR2 SMNVEV (reference sequence). The V and J ends lost 1 base and 4 bases, in that order; junction bases with no gene match: 8.

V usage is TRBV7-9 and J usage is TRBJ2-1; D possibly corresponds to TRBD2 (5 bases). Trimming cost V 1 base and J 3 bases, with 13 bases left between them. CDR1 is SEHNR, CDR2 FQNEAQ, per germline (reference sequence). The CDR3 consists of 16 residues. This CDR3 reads CASSLGGITFYNEQFF. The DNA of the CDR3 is TGTGCCAGCAGCTTAGGAGGGATAACTTTCTACAATGAGCAGTTCTTC.

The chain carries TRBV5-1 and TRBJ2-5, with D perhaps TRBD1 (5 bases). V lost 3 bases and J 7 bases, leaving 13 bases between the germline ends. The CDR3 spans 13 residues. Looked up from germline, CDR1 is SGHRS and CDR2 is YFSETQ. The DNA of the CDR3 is TGCGCCAGCAGCTATGGACAAGAAGTGACCCAGTACTTC. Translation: CASSYGQEVTQYF. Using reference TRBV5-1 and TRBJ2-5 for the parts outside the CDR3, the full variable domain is KAGVTQTPRYLIKTRGQQVTLSCSPISGHRSVSWYQQTPGQGLQFLFEYFSETQRNKGNFPGRFSGRQFSNSRSEMNVSTLELGDSALYLCASSYGQEVTQYFGPGTRLLVL.

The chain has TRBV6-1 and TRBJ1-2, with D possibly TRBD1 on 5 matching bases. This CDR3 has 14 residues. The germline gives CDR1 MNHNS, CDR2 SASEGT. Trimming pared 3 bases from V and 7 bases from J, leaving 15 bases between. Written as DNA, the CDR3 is TGTGCCAGCAGTGAGGCAACAGGTTACTCTGGCTACACCTTC. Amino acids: CASSEATGYSGYTF.

Here the CDR3 reads CAWSRTVSTEAFF. DNA for the CDR3: TGTGCCTGGAGTAGGACAGTCTCCACTGAAGCTTTCTTT. This chain joins TRBV30 and TRBJ1-1; tentatively, D is TRBD1 (6 bases). CDR1 is GTSNPN and CDR2 is SVGIG in the germline V gene (reference sequence). The length of the CDR3 is 13 residues. V was pared by 2 bases and J by 4 bases, with 11 bases between.

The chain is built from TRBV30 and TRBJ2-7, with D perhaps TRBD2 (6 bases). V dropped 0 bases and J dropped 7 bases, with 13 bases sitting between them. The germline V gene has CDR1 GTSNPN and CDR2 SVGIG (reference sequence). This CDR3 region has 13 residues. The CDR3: CAWSVHSGGEQYF. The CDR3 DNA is TGTGCCTGGAGTGTACATAGTGGGGGGGAGCAGTACTTC.

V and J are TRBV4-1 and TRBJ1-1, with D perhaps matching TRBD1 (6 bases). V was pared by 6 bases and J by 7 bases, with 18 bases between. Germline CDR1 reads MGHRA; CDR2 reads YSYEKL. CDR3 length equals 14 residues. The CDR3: CASSPPYRENEAFF. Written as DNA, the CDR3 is TGCGCCAGCAGTCCCCCCTACAGGGAGAATGAAGCTTTCTTT.

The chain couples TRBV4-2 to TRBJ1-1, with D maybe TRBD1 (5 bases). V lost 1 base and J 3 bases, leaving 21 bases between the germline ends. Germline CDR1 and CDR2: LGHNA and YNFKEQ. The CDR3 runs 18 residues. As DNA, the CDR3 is TGTGCCAGCAGCCAAGTTCTGCGGACGGGGGAAAAGGACACTGAAGCTTTCTTT. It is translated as CASSQVLRTGEKDTEAFF.

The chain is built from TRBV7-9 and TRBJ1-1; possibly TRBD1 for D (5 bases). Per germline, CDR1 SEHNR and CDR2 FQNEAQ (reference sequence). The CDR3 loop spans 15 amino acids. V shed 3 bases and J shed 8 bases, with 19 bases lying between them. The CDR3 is CASSFLGRINREAFF. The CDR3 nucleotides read TGTGCCAGCAGCTTCCTAGGACGGATAAACAGGGAAGCTTTCTTT.

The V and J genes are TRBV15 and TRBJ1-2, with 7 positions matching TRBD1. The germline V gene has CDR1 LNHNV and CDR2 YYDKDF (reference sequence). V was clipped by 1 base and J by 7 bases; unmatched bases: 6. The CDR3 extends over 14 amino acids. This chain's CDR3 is CATSRGDSLSGYTF. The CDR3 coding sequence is TGTGCCACCAGCAGAGGGGACAGCCTTTCTGGCTACACCTTC.

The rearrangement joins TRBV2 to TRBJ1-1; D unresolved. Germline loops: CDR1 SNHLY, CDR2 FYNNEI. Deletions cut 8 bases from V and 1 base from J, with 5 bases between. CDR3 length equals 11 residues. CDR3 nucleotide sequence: TGTGCCAGCCCCAAGAACACTGAAGCTTTCTTT. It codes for CASPKNTEAFF.

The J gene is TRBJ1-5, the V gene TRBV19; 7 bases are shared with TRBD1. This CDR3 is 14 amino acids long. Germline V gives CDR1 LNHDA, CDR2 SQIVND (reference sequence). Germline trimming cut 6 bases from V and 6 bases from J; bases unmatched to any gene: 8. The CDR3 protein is CASRPGDRAQPQHF. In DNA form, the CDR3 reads TGTGCCAGTAGACCTGGTGACAGGGCTCAGCCCCAGCATTTT.

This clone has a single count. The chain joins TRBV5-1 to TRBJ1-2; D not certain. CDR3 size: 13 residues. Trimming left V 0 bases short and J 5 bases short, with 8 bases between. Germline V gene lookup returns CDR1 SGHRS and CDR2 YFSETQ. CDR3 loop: CASSLERQYGYTF. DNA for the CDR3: TGCGCCAGCAGCTTGGAGAGGCAGTATGGCTACACCTTC.

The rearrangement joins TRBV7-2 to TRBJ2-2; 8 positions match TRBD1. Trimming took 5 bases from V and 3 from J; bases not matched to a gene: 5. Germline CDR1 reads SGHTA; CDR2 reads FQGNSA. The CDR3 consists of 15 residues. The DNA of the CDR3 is TGTGCCAGCAGCGGAGGGACAGGATACACCGGGGAGCTGTTTTTT. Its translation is CASSGGTGYTGELFF.

The CDR3 DNA follows: TGTGCCAGTAGTATCGGGACAGGCGATAATTCACCCCTCCACTTT. It encodes CASSIGTGDNSPLHF. The rearrangement uses TRBV19 and TRBJ1-6; TRBD1 agrees at 8 bases. J gave up 5 bases and V 3 bases, and 3 bases lay outside the gene matches. Per the germline V gene, CDR1 is LNHDA and CDR2 is SQIVND (reference sequence). The CDR3 contains 15 residues.